This passage covers 27 T cell receptor beta chains from one sample sequenced in a study of cytomegalovirus exposure and HLA in healthy donors. The PCR was carried out with 60 Vbeta primers and 13 Jbeta primers. Assay: immunoSEQ multiplex PCR; the TCRdb copy retains only in-frame clones and omits some. The table records about 82,000 clones, 80% to 90% of them present only once. The material sequenced was PBMCs. These receptor sequences come from a man between 65 and 85 years old in good health and CMV-seropositive.

The chain has TRBV6-5 and TRBJ1-2; TRBD1 matches at 8 bases. Germline CDR1 MNHEY, CDR2 SVGAGI. CDR3 length equals 13 residues. Trimming at V came to 5 bases and at J to 8 bases, leaving 7 bases not matched to a gene. The CDR3 is CASSDQGAGGYTF. CDR3 in DNA: TGTGCCAGCAGTGACCAGGGGGCGGGAGGCTACACCTTC.

This clone was found a few times. The rearrangement joins TRBV7-9 to TRBJ1-2; no definite D call. The CDR3 has 13 residues. V lost 2 bases and J 4 bases, leaving 8 bases between the germline ends. Germline CDR1 and CDR2: SEHNR and FQNEAQ (reference sequence). The CDR3 spells CASSLNQAYGYTF. The CDR3 coding sequence is TGTGCCAGCAGCTTAAACCAGGCCTATGGCTACACCTTC. The variable domain in full, with the rest retrieved from reference TRBV7-9 and TRBJ1-2, is DTGVSQNPRHKITKRGQNVTFRCDPISEHNRLYWYRQTLGQGPEFLTYFQNEAQLEKSRLLSDRFSAERPKGSFSTLEIQRTEQGDSAMYLCASSLNQAYGYTFGSGTRLTVV.

This chain connects TRBV5-1 to TRBJ2-7; D perhaps matches TRBD1 (6 bases). Germline CDR1 reads SGHRS; CDR2 reads YFSETQ. V shed 0 bases and J shed 4 bases, with 14 bases lying between them. The CDR3 spans 15 residues. The CDR3 region has the DNA TGCGCCAGCAGCTTGGAGCCAGGGCAGGGGTACGAGCAGTACTTC. This gives the protein CASSLEPGQGYEQYF.

The chain links TRBV18 to TRBJ1-6, with 9 bases that match TRBD1. The CDR3 length is 16 residues. Losses at the gene ends were 2 bases for V and 6 bases for J; bases not matched to a gene: 5. Germline loops: CDR1 KGHSH, CDR2 LQKENI. This CDR3 is CASSPGTGLGNSPLHF. The CDR3 region has the DNA TGTGCCAGCTCACCAGGGACAGGGCTGGGTAATTCACCCCTCCACTTT.

This rearrangement joins TRBV7-8 to TRBJ1-5, with 7 bases aligning to TRBD1. Germline CDR1 and CDR2: SGHVS and FQNEAQ. The length of the CDR3 is 14 residues. V shed 5 bases, J shed 4 bases, and the junction held 5 bases outside the gene matches. CDR3 nucleotides: TGTGCCAGCAGCCCACAGGGGTGGAATCAGCCCCAGCATTTT. It encodes CASSPQGWNQPQHF.

This clone is labeled as medium-sized. V and J are TRBV6-5 and TRBJ2-6; unclear D gene. Germline V gene data show CDR1 as MNHEY and CDR2 as SVGAGI. The CDR3 covers 14 residues. V lost 6 bases, J lost 1 base, and 7 bases lay in between. The CDR3: CASRGGSGANVLTF. CDR3 sequence (DNA): TGTGCCAGCAGAGGCGGATCTGGGGCCAACGTCCTGACTTTC.

V is TRBV10-1 and J is TRBJ2-2; perhaps TRBD1 as D (6 bases). The CDR3 extends over 14 amino acids. Germline loops: CDR1 WNHNN, CDR2 SYGVQD (reference sequence). The ends were cut back, 6 bases at V and 0 bases at J, with 8 bases in the middle. The CDR3 is CASRGAANTGELFF. The CDR3 DNA reads as TGCGCCAGCAGGGGGGCCGCGAACACCGGGGAGCTGTTTTTT.

The gene calls are TRBV6-1 and TRBJ1-6, with TRBD1 identical over 8 bases. V was clipped by 6 bases and J by 8 bases; unmatched bases: 3. The CDR3 sequence is 13 residues long. Germline V CDR1 and CDR2: MNHNS, SASEGT. CDR3 sequence reads: CASSYRGDSPLHF. CDR3 DNA sequence: TGTGCCAGCAGCTACAGGGGGGATTCACCCCTCCACTTT.

This clone was detected once. The genes are TRBV10-1 and TRBJ2-1; TRBD2 aligns across 13 bases. The CDR3 is 16 amino acids. The germline V gene encodes CDR1 WNHNN and CDR2 SYGVQD (reference sequence). With 4 bases clipped from V and 7 bases from J, the junction kept 7 bases outside the gene matches. The CDR3 spells CASSGTSGSQRNEQFF. DNA for the CDR3: TGCGCCAGCAGTGGGACTAGCGGGAGCCAGAGGAATGAGCAGTTCTTC.

The chain recombines TRBV7-6 with TRBJ2-3; 11 bases are a match to TRBD1. The CDR3 is 15 residues long. The V gene end was trimmed by 5 bases and the J gene end by 5 bases; junction bases not matched to a gene: 6. CDR1 SGHVS and CDR2 FNYEAQ come from the germline V gene. The CDR3: CASSRGTGGVDTQYF. In DNA form, the CDR3 reads TGTGCCAGCAGCCGCGGGACAGGGGGGGTAGATACGCAGTATTTT.

This clone occurred a few times. The chain carries TRBV15 and TRBJ2-7, with 7 bases that match TRBD1. CDR1 and CDR2 from the germline V gene are LNHNV and YYDKDF (reference sequence). This CDR3 comprises 16 residues. The V segment lost 2 bases and the J segment 0 bases; nucleotides outside the gene matches: 7. CDR3 protein: CATSRTPNRGSYEQYF. CDR3 sequence (DNA): TGTGCCACCAGCAGAACGCCCAACAGGGGCTCCTACGAGCAGTACTTC. Combining the CDR3 with reference TRBV15 and TRBJ2-7 gives the whole variable domain DAMVIQNPRYQVTQFGKPVTLSCSQTLNHNVMYWYQQKSSQAPKLLFHYYDKDFNNEADTPDNFQSRRPNTSFCFLDIRSPGLGDTAMYLCATSRTPNRGSYEQYFGPGTRLTVT.

This chain joins TRBV4-2 and TRBJ2-5; 15 bases agree with TRBD2. Per the germline V gene, CDR1 is LGHNA and CDR2 is YNFKEQ. Trimming removed 4 bases from V and 5 bases from J; junction bases left unmatched: 11. The CDR3 covers 18 residues. CDR3: CASSPAGTSGGPGETQYF. The CDR3 DNA is TGTGCCAGCAGCCCCGCAGGGACTAGCGGGGGGCCGGGGGAGACCCAGTACTTC.

This chain joins TRBV28 and TRBJ2-7; TRBD2 matches 12 bases. The ends lost 1 base at V and 4 bases at J; junction bases unmatched: 5. The germline V gene has CDR1 MDHEN and CDR2 SYDVKM. The CDR3 extends over 16 amino acids. CDR3 sequence: CASSLSTSGSAYEQYF. The CDR3 coding sequence is TGTGCCAGCAGTTTATCGACTAGCGGGAGCGCGTACGAGCAGTACTTC. The full variable domain, in which reference TRBV28 and TRBJ2-7 provide the parts outside the CDR3, is DVKVTQSSRYLVKRTGEKVFLECVQDMDHENMFWYRQDPGLGLRLIYFSYDVKMKEKGDIPEGYSVSREKKERFSLILESASTNQTSMYLCASSLSTSGSAYEQYFGPGTRLTVT.

The V gene is TRBV6-5, the J gene TRBJ2-1; no definite D call. CDR1 is MNHEY and CDR2 is SVGAGI in the germline V gene. The CDR3 extends over 15 amino acids. Trimming took off 6 bases at V and 2 bases at J, with 14 bases between the two ends. CDR3 nucleotide sequence: TGTGCCAGCAGCTCAGCACAGAGCACCTACAATGAGCAGTTCTTC. Amino acids: CASSSAQSTYNEQFF.

V gene TRBV15 combines with J gene TRBJ2-5, with 7 bases matching TRBD2. CDR3 size: 13 residues. J was trimmed by 5 bases and V by 2 bases; bases with no gene match: 2. The germline gives CDR1 LNHNV, CDR2 YYDKDF (reference sequence). The DNA of the CDR3 is TGTGCCACCAGCAGACAGGGAGGGGAGACCCAGTACTTC. Translation: CATSRQGGETQYF.

This sequence joins TRBV28 and TRBJ1-5, with a possible D match to TRBD1 (5 bases). The CDR3 runs 17 residues. The ends were cut back, 2 bases at V and 6 bases at J, with 20 bases in the middle. Per germline, CDR1 MDHEN and CDR2 SYDVKM. In DNA, the CDR3 is TGTGCCAGCAGTTTAGCCCCGGGACGGGGGGTGGGTCAGCCCCAGCATTTT. As protein: CASSLAPGRGVGQPQHF.

The CDR3 loop is CASALQGASYEQYF. In nucleotides, the CDR3 is TGTGCCAGCGCATTACAGGGGGCCTCCTACGAGCAGTACTTC. The rearrangement links TRBV6-1 to TRBJ2-7; 9 bases are a match to TRBD1. V lost 8 bases, J lost 0 bases, and 5 bases stayed unmatched. Germline values: CDR1 MNHNS, CDR2 SASEGT. The CDR3 loop spans 14 amino acids.

The chain has TRBV9 and TRBJ2-3; the match to TRBD2 covers 14 bases. Losses at the gene ends were 3 bases for V and 2 bases for J; bases not matched to a gene: 2. The CDR3 loop spans 16 amino acids. Germline lookup yields CDR1 SGDLS and CDR2 YYNGEE. The chain's CDR3 is CASSGLAGGSTDTQYF. The CDR3, as DNA: TGTGCCAGCAGCGGACTAGCGGGAGGGTCCACAGATACGCAGTATTTT.

V usage is TRBV9 and J usage is TRBJ2-7; 14 nucleotides agree with TRBD2. Trimming at V came to 4 bases and at J to 6 bases, leaving 6 bases not matched to a gene. Germline V gene lookup returns CDR1 SGDLS and CDR2 YYNGEE. The CDR3 has 15 residues. CDR3 region: CASSPGLAGVAEQYF. The CDR3 nucleotides are TGTGCCAGCAGCCCGGGACTAGCGGGAGTGGCCGAGCAGTACTTC.

A single count supports this clone. This chain connects TRBV4-3 to TRBJ2-3; D may be TRBD2 (5 bases). This CDR3 has 15 amino acids. Germline V gene lookup returns CDR1 LGHNA and CDR2 YSLEER. The germline V and J ends were trimmed by 4 bases and 5 bases, with 16 bases remaining between them. The CDR3 bases are TGCGCCAGCAGCCTCACGGGGAAGGAGGTAGATACGCAGTATTTT. Amino acids: CASSLTGKEVDTQYF.

This clone was detected only once. CDR3 in amino acids: CASSLGGTGVTEAFF. The CDR3 DNA reads TGTGCCAGCAGCTTAGGTGGGACAGGGGTCACTGAAGCTTTCTTT. This chain uses TRBV5-4 with TRBJ1-1; TRBD1 matches at 10 bases. The V gene end was trimmed by 2 bases and the J gene end by 4 bases; junction bases not matched to a gene: 5. CDR3 length: 15 amino acids. Germline V gene data show CDR1 as SGHNT and CDR2 as YYREEE (reference sequence).

The chain is built from TRBV28 and TRBJ2-7; 9 bases match TRBD2. The CDR3 has 16 residues. V was pared by 7 bases and J by 3 bases, with 13 bases of the junction left unmatched. The germline V gene encodes CDR1 MDHEN and CDR2 SYDVKM. CDR3 region: CASNGSGGSGSYEQYF. DNA of the CDR3: TGTGCCAGCAATGGATCAGGGGGTAGCGGGAGCTACGAGCAGTACTTC.

This clone turned up a few times. The V gene is TRBV7-9, the J gene TRBJ1-1; tentatively, D is TRBD1 (5 bases). This CDR3 spans 15 amino acids. CDR1 and CDR2 (germline): SEHNR, FQNEAQ (reference sequence). V dropped 1 base and J dropped 5 bases, with 14 bases sitting between them. The CDR3 region has the DNA TGTGCCAGCAGCTTAGATTCTTTCGGGGGAACTGAAGCTTTCTTT. It encodes CASSLDSFGGTEAFF.

The rearrangement uses TRBV5-1 and TRBJ2-1, with 8 positions matching TRBD1. The CDR3 is made up of 14 amino acids. V lost 4 bases to trimming and J lost 4 bases; unmatched junction nucleotides: 4. Germline loops: CDR1 SGHRS, CDR2 YFSETQ. CDR3 sequence: CASSEDREYNEQFF. The CDR3 nucleotides read TGCGCCAGCAGCGAGGACAGGGAATACAATGAGCAGTTCTTC.

The gene calls are TRBV20-1 and TRBJ2-7, with D perhaps TRBD1 (6 bases). CDR1 and CDR2 (germline): DFQATT, SNEGSKA (reference sequence). Trimming cost V 4 bases and J 6 bases, with 10 bases left between them. The CDR3 totals 11 residues. The CDR3: CSAIQGFEQYF. CDR3 sequence (DNA): TGCAGTGCTATCCAGGGGTTCGAGCAGTACTTC.

The CDR3 here is CASSPPDRVNVEQYF. The CDR3 nucleotides read TGTGCCAGCAGTCCGCCTGACAGGGTAAACGTCGAGCAGTACTTC. V is TRBV28 and J is TRBJ2-7, with TRBD1 matching 7 bases. V lost 5 bases to trimming and J lost 6 bases; unmatched junction nucleotides: 13. From germline, CDR1 is MDHEN and CDR2 SYDVKM. The CDR3 extends over 15 amino acids.

The chain recombines TRBV6-1 with TRBJ2-1; TRBD1 might be the D (5 bases). The V gene's germline CDR1 is MNHNS and CDR2 SASEGT. The CDR3 sequence is 14 residues long. V was trimmed by 2 bases and J by 5 bases, leaving 10 bases between them. The CDR3 nucleotides are TGTGCCAGCAGTGAACAGGGTGAAAACAATGAGCAGTTCTTC. Its protein is CASSEQGENNEQFF.